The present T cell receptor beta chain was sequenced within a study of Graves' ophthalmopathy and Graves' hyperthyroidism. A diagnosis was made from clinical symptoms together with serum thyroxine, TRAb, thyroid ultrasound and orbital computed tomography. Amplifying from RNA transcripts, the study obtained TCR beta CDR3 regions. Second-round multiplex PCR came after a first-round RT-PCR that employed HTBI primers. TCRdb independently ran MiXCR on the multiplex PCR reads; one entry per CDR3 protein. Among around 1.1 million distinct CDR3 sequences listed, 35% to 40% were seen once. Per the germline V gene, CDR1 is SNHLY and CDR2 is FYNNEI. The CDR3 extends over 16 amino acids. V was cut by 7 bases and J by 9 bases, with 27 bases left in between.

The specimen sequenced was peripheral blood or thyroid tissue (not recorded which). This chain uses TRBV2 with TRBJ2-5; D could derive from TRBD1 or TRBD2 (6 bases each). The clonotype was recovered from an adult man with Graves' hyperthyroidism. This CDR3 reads CASTRGRRGLNQPQYF. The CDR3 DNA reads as TGTGCCAGCACCAGGGGACGGAGGGGCCTCAATCAGCCCCAGTACTTC.